This T cell receptor beta chain was recovered during a study of spatial heterogeneity in lung cancer. TCRdb called the 5' RACE reads again in MiXCR, with one record for every CDR3 protein. This table has about 36,000 distinct CDR3 sequences, 6% to 9.5% appearing once. This clonotype was recorded at least ten times. An end of the junction differs from the germline gene, which may be a read error. The germline CDR1 and CDR2 sequences are SSHAT and FNYEAQ (reference sequence). This CDR3 comprises 13 residues. The time point here: blood at routine non-recurrence follow-up after resection. The chain uses TRBV7-7 and TRBJ2-5; no clear D gene. The sequence was collected from a male donor with early-stage non-small cell lung cancer. This sample comprised PBMCs, obtained at follow-up. The CDR3 reads CASSLAQQETQYF. CDR3 DNA sequence: TGTGCTAGCAGCTTAGCACAGCAAGAGACCCAGTACTTC.